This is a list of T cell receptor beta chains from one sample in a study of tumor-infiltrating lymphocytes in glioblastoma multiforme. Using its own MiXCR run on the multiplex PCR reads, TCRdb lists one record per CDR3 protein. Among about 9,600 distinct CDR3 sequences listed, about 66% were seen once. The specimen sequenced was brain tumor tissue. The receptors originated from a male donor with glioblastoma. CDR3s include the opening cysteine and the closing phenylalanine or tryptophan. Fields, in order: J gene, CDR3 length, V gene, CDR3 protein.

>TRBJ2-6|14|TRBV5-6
CASSFVSGANVLTF
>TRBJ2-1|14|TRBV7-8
CASSLQSSHNEQFF
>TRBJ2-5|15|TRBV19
CASSSAGTGKETQYF
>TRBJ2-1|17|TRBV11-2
CASSIVPASGTYNEQFF
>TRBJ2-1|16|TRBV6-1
CASSEKRVAGAHEQFF
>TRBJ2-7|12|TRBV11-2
CASRLADYEQYF
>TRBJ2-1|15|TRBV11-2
CAGSPGLAGVNEQIF
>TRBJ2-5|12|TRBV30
CSWNRDQGTQYF
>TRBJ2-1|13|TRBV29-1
CSVVLASWNEQFF
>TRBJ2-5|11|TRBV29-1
CSVRMVETQYF
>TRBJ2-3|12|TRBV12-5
CASGQQGDTQYF
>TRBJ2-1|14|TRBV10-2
CASRDGLAGGEQFF
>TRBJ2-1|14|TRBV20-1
CSADWRGERDEQFF
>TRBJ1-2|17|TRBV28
CASSSPATTGDNYGYTF
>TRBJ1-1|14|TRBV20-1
CSVNRGWQDTEAFF
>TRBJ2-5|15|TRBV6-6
CASRDTGTPGGTQYF
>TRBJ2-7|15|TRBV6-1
CASSATGGGSYEQYF
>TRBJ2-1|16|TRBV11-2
CASSLVRGFAYNEQFF
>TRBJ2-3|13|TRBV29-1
CSVGRQAGDTQYF
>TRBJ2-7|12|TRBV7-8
CASSPTDYEQYF
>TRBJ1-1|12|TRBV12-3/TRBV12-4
CASSYGGNEAFF
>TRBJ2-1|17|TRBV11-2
CASTRFILGPGSNEQFF
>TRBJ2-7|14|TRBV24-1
CATSERDRPDEQYF
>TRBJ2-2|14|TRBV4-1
CASSQDSGSGELFF
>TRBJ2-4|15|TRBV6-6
CASSYSCNSKNIRYF
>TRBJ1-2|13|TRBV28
CASSLTQGAGYTF
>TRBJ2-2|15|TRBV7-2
CASSRLRGRTGELFF
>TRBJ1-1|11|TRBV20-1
CSAHLNAEAFF
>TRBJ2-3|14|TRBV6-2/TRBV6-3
CASSTTPDTDTQYF
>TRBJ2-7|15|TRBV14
CASSQGQGRAYEQYF
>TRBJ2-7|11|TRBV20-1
CSAPRQGTQYF
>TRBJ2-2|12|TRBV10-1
CASSALSGELFF
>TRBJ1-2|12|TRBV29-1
CSVEYGNYGYTF
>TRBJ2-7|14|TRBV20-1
CSATPLSISHEQYF
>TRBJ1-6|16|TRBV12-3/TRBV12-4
CASSSYGTPVDSPLHF
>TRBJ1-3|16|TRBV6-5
CASSPGQGYSGNTIYF
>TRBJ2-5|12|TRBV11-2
CASRQWEETQYF
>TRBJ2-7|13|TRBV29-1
CSAQTSDPYDQYF
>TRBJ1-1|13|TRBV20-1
CSAPDSTVTEAFF
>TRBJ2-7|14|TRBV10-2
CASSDSSTYYEQYF